This TCR beta chain was captured by sequencing in a study of cytomegalovirus exposure and HLA in healthy donors. Turning to the study itself: There were around 100 million unique TCR beta sequences, drawn from about 180 million T cells, in an earlier analysis. Overall study results and limits: In a later analysis, TCR beta V- and J-gene trimming showed a link to a missense DCLRE1C variant.

Points on this clone: What it binds is unknown.

13 Jbeta primers and 60 Vbeta primers were used for the PCR. Profiled with immunoSEQ multiplex PCR; TCRdb holds only in-frame clones, not every one. The sample table sets out 150,000 or so clones. Sequenced: PBMCs. The sequence was obtained from a woman in her forties or fifties in good health and CMV-seronegative.

The CDR3: CASSFYYEQYF. The CDR3 nucleotides read TGTGCCAGCAGCTTCTACTACGAGCAGTACTTC. The chain carries TRBV5-8 and TRBJ2-7; D remains ambiguous. The length of the CDR3 is 11 residues. V was cut by 2 bases and J by 3 bases, with 3 bases left in between. The germline gives CDR1 SGHTS, CDR2 YDEGEE.